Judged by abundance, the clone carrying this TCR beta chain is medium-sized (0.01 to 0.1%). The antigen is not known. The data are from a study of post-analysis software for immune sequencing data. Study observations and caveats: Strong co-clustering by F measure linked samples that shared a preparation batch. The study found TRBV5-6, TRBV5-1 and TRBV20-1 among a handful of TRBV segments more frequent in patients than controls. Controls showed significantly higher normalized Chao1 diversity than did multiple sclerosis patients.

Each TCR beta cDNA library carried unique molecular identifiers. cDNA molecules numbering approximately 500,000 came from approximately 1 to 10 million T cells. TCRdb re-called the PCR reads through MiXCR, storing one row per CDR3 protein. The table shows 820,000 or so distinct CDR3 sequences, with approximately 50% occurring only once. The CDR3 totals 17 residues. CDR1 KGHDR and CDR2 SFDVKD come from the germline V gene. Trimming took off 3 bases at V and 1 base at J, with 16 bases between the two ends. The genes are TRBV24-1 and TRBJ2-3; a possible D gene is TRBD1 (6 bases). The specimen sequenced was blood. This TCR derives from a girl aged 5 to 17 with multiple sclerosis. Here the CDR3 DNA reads TGTGCCACCAGTGATCGAAGTAGCAGACAGGGCACAGATACGCAGTATTTT. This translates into CATSDRSSRQGTDTQYF.